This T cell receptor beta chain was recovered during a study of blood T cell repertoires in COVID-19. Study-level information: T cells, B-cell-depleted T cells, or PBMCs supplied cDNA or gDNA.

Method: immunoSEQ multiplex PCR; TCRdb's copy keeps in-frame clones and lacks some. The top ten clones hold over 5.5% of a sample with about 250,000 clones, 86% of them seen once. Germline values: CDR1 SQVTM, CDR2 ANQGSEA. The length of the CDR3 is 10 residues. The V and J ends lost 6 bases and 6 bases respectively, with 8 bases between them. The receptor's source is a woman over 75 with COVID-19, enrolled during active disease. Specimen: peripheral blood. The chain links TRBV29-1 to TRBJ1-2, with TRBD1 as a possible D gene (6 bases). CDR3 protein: CSVRQDGYTF. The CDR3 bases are TGCAGCGTCCGACAGGATGGCTACACCTTC.